This T cell receptor (beta chain) was sequenced during a study of blood T cell repertoires in COVID-19. As for the study in general: T cells, B-cell-depleted T cells, or PBMCs supplied cDNA or gDNA.

V lost 2 bases to trimming and J lost 9 bases; unmatched junction nucleotides: 4. Germline V gene sequence: CDR1 GTSNPN, CDR2 SVGIG (reference sequence). The CDR3 is 12 residues long. In the original processing: Quantification of nucleated cells was approximated via reference gene primer amplification. Profiling relied on immunoSEQ multiplex PCR, and the TCRdb table lists in-frame clones only, not all of them. V and J calls and clone size follow that table, whereas D and trimming were derived from the DNA. The table lists around 300,000 clones, 87% of them singletons. The clonotype originates from a woman in her thirties or forties who had recovered from COVID-19. The chain recombines TRBV30 with TRBJ2-1; 7 nucleotides line up with TRBD2. Specimen: PBMCs or T cells enriched from blood (not recorded which). In DNA, the CDR3 is TGTGCCTGGAGTTTCTTAGCGGGTGAGCAGTTCTTC. This sequence encodes CAWSFLAGEQFF.